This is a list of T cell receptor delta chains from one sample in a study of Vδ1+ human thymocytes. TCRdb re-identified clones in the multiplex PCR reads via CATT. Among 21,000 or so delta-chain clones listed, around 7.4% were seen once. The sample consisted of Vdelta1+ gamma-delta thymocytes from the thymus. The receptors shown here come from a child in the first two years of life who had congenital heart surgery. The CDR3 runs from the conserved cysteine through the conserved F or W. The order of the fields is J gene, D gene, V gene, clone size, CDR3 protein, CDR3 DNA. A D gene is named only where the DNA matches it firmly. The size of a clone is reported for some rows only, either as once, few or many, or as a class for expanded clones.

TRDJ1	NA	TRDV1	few	CALGEPSYSWGSLYTDKLIF	TGTGCTCTTGGGGAACCTTCCTACAGCTGGGGGTCTTTGTACACCGATAAACTCATCTTT
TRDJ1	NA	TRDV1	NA	CALGDSITPPYTDKLIF	TGTGCTCTTGGGGATTCTATTACGCCCCCGTACACCGATAAACTCATCTTT
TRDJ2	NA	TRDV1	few	CALGELPISLGDPLVLTAQLFF	TGTGCTCTTGGGGAACTTCCTATCTCCCTTGGGGACCCCTTGGTTTTGACAGCACAACTCTTCTTT
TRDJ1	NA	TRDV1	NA	CALGVGYPCLWGRADTDKLIF	TGTGCTCTTGGGGTTGGGTATCCCTGCCTCTGGGGTCGGGCTGACACCGATAAACTCATCTTT
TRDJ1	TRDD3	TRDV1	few	CALGILPVYGGLYTDKLIF	TGTGCTCTTGGGATTCTTCCCGTCTATGGGGGACTCTACACCGATAAACTCATCTTT
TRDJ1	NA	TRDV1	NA	CALGELAIFHLYTDKLIF	TGTGCTCTTGGGGAACTAGCCATCTTCCATCTCTACACCGATAAACTCATCTTT
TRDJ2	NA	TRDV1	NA	CALGEEYPGATKTAQLFF	TGTGCTCTTGGGGAAGAATACCCTGGGGCCACAAAAACAGCACAACTCTTCTTT
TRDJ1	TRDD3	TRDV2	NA	CACDTDWGQLIF	TGTGCCTGTGACACCGACTGGGGGCAACTCATCTTT
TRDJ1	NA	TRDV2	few	CACAPGLPHTLGISADKLIF	TGTGCCTGTGCCCCAGGCCTTCCGCATACACTGGGGATCTCCGCCGACAAACTCATCTTT
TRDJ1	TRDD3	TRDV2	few	CACDETGGCKKLIF	TGTGCCTGTGACGAAACTGGGGGATGTAAGAAACTCATCTTT
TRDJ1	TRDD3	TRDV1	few	CALLLTGGYGRTDKLIF	TGTGCTCTTCTCCTTACTGGGGGATACGGGAGAACCGATAAACTCATCTTT
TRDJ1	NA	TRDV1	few	CALGELGVSYTDKLIF	TGTGCTCTTGGGGAACTGGGGGTCTCATACACCGATAAACTCATCTTT
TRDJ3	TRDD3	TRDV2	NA	CACDKYWGIRTSWDTRQMFF	TGTGCCTGTGACAAGTACTGGGGGATACGCACCTCCTGGGACACCCGACAGATGTTTTTC
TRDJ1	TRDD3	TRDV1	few	CALGDALPAGGFPYTDKLIF	TGTGCTCTTGGGGACGCCCTTCCTGCTGGGGGATTCCCGTACACCGATAAACTCATCTTT
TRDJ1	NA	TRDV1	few	CALVCVAPDKLIF	TGTGCTCTTGTTTGCGTTGCGCCCGATAAACTCATCTTT
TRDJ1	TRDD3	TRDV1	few	CALGPTIPPPQYWGKYTDKLIF	TGTGCTCTTGGGCCGACGATTCCTCCTCCCCAGTACTGGGGGAAGTACACCGATAAACTCATCTTT
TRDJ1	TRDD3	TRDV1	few	CALGEFEPAFRILGDTDKLIF	TGTGCTCTTGGGGAATTCGAACCGGCCTTCCGCATACTGGGGGATACCGATAAACTCATCTTT
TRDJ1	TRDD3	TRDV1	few	CALGEPHYYTPFTGGYRYTDKLIF	TGTGCTCTTGGGGAACCCCACTACTATACGCCCTTTACTGGGGGATACAGGTACACCGATAAACTCATCTTT
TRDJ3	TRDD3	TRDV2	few	CAYDTACTGGYWDTRQMFF	TGTGCCTATGACACGGCGTGTACTGGGGGATACTGGGACACCCGACAGATGTTTTTC
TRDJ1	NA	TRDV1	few	CALGDPGLPTQIGGYNTDKLIF	TGTGCTCTTGGGGACCCCGGCCTTCCTACACAGATTGGGGGATACAACACCGATAAACTCATCTTT
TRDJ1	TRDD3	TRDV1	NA	CAPGVVVLGDTYTDKLIF	TGTGCTCCTGGGGTGGTAGTACTGGGGGATACGTACACCGATAAACTCATCTTT
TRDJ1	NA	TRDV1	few	CALGDPPDHILTDKLIF	TGTGCTCTTGGGGATCCCCCGGACCATATCCTCACCGATAAACTCATCTTT
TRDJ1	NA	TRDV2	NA	CARDSQDRGKYTDKLIF	TGTGCCCGTGACTCGCAGGACCGGGGGAAGTACACCGACAAACTCATCTTT
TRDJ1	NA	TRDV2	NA	CACDRGGRGDKPIF	TGTGCCTGTGACAGAGGAGGACGGGGCGATAAACCCATCTTT
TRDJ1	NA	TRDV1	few	CALGASRGGDPANTDKLIF	TGTGCTCTTGGGGCCAGCCGTGGGGGGGACCCCGCTAACACCGATAAACTCATCTTT
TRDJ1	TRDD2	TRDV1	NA	CALGELLPTRGCGVYTDKLIF	TGTGCTCTTGGGGAACTCCTTCCTACGAGGGGATGTGGGGTGTACACCGATAAACTCATCTTT
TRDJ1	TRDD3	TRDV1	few	CALGELAWVLWGIHLVTDKLIF	TGTGCTCTTGGGGAACTAGCATGGGTCCTCTGGGGGATACATCTCGTCACCGATAAACTCATCTTT
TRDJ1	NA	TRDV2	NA	CACDAESLLRLVPPYTDKLIF	TGTGCCTGTGACGCCGAGAGTCTACTCCGGCTGGTCCCCCCATACACCGATAAACTCATCTTT
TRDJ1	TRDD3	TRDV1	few	CALGELIRPILGDTLTDKLIF	TGTGCTCTTGGGGAACTCATCCGCCCCATACTGGGGGATACGCTCACCGATAAACTCATCTTT
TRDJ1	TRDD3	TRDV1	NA	CALGELRLGDSKLIF	TGTGCTCTTGGGGAACTACGTCTGGGGGACTCCAAACTCATCTTT
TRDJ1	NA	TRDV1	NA	CALGSRVLFPCTDKLIF	TGTGCTCTTGGGTCCCGCGTTCTATTCCCGTGTACCGATAAACTCATCTTT
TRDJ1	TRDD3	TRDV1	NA	CALGEPPRGIRLVGTDKLIF	TGTGCTCTTGGGGAACCCCCTCGGGGGATACGCCTCGTAGGCACCGATAAACTCATCTTT
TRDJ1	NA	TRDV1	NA	CALGPTRYWGLGDTDKLIF	NA
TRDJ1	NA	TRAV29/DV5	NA	CAASGKNLNTDKLIF	TGTGCAGCGAGCGGAAAGAATCTAAACACCGATAAACTCATCTTT
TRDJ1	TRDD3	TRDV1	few	CALGDPILLRSSGGDKGDKLIF	TGTGCTCTTGGGGATCCGATCCTCCTACGTAGCTCTGGGGGGGATAAGGGCGATAAACTCATCTTT
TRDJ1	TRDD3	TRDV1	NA	CALGEPYGGYASTDKLIF	TGTGCTCTTGGGGAACCGTATGGGGGATACGCGAGCACCGATAAACTCATCTTT
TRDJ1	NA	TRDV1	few	CALGELRIPRISGKLIF	TGTGCTCTTGGGGAACTCAGAATCCCGCGGATATCGGGTAAACTCATCTTT
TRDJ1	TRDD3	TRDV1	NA	CALGKLYWGIRYRLSPDKLIF	TGTGCTCTTGGGAAGCTCTACTGGGGGATACGGTATAGGCTGAGCCCCGATAAACTCATCTTT
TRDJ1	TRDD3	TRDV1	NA	CALGEPFFHGGMADRLIF	TGTGCTCTTGGGGAACCCTTCTTCCACGGGGGGATGGCCGATAGACTCATCTTT
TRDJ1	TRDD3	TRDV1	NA	CALAQSKAHLAKPPLGDTYTDKLIF	TGTGCTCTTGCCCAATCTAAAGCTCATCTCGCCAAACCCCCGCTGGGGGATACGTACACCGATAAACTCATCTTT